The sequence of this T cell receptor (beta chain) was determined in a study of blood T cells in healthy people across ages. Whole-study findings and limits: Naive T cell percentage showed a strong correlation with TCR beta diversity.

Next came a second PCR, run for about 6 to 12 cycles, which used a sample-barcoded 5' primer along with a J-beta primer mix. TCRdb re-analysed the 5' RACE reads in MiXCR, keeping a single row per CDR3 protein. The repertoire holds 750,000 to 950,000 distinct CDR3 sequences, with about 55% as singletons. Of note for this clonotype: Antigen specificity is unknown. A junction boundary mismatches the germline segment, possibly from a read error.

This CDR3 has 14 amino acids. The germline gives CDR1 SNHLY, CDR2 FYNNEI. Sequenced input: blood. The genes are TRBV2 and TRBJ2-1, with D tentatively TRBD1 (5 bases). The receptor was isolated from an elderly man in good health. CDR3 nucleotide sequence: TGTGCCGGCAGTTTGGCAGGGTCCTACAATGAGCAGTTCTTC. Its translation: CAGSLAGSYNEQFF.